These 25 T cell receptor beta chains share one sample of origin, sequenced in a study of T-cell reconstitution after alpha-beta-depleted transplantation in children. The authors prepared the TCRbeta library with unique molecular identifiers. MiXCR, run by TCRdb on the PCR reads, gives a single entry per CDR3 protein. The sample has some 240,000 distinct CDR3 sequences, 9% to 10% seen once. The sequenced sample was PBMCs from the stem cell graft donor, obtained from the stem cell graft. Receptor source: a human donor who donated a stem cell graft to a child with SCID.

This clonotype was recorded many times. This chain connects TRBV6-1 to TRBJ2-3; weak D call: TRBD2 (5 bases). This CDR3 is 15 amino acids long. V lost 11 bases, J lost 3 bases, and 21 bases lay in between. From germline, CDR1 is MNHNS and CDR2 SASEGT. As DNA, the CDR3 is TGTGCCCTCCGGCGGAGGCGTGAAGATACAGATACGCAGTATTTT. Translated: CALRRRREDTDTQYF.

This clonotype was recorded many times. This rearrangement joins TRBV10-3 to TRBJ1-2, with a tentative D call TRBD1 (6 bases). Per germline, CDR1 ENHRY and CDR2 SYGVKD. This CDR3 has 12 residues. Deletions cut 3 bases from V and 7 bases from J, with 9 bases between. CDR3 sequence: CAISEQGAGYTF. The CDR3 DNA follows: TGTGCCATCAGTGAACAGGGAGCTGGCTACACCTTC.

The sample holds many counts of this clonotype. V is TRBV6-5 and J is TRBJ2-1, with D maybe TRBD2 (7 bases). CDR1 is MNHEY and CDR2 is SVGAGI in the germline V gene. Trimming shortened V by 3 bases and J by 2 bases, and 11 bases separated the two germline ends. The CDR3 runs to 15 residues. The CDR3 reads CASSYQGTTYNEQFF. The CDR3 DNA is TGTGCCAGCAGTTATCAGGGGACTACCTACAATGAGCAGTTCTTC.

This clonotype was picked up many times. The chain employs TRBV12-3 or TRBV12-4 and TRBJ1-1; D is undetermined. The CDR3 is 11 amino acids. Trimming left V 4 bases short and J 10 bases short, with 10 bases between. The CDR3 sequence is CASSSGLRAFF. For the CDR3, the DNA is TGTGCCAGCAGTTCCGGACTACGAGCTTTCTTT.

This clonotype was observed many times. The V call is TRBV25-1, the J call TRBJ1-6; the match to TRBD1 covers 10 bases. Unmatched junction bases numbered 8, after V lost 5 bases and J lost 7 bases. This CDR3 spans 16 amino acids. Germline V gene lookup returns CDR1 MGHDK and CDR2 SYGVNS. Here the CDR3 reads CASSRDRGLSNSPLHF. The CDR3 nucleotides read TGTGCCAGCAGTAGGGACAGGGGTCTTTCCAATTCACCCCTCCACTTT.

This clonotype was recorded at least ten times. The chain is built from TRBV5-1 and TRBJ1-2; no clear D gene. The CDR3 loop spans 12 amino acids. V dropped 4 bases and J dropped 7 bases, with 11 bases sitting between them. In germline, CDR1 is SGHRS, CDR2 YFSETQ. The CDR3 region is CASSTDITGYTF. For the CDR3, the DNA is TGCGCCAGCAGCACCGACATCACTGGCTACACCTTC.

This clonotype was seen repeatedly, ten times or more. The V gene is TRBV4-1, the J gene TRBJ1-6; D gene uncertain. V lost 0 bases and J lost 11, with 14 bases in between. There are 15 residues in the CDR3. CDR1 is MGHRA and CDR2 is YSYEKL in the germline V gene. The CDR3 sequence is CASSQEGRTPTPLHF. The DNA of the CDR3 is TGCGCCAGCAGCCAAGAGGGCCGCACCCCGACACCCCTCCACTTT.

This clonotype was detected only a few times. V is TRBV2 and J is TRBJ2-7, with D unresolved. Germline values: CDR1 SNHLY, CDR2 FYNNEI. V lost 6 bases and J lost 4, with 10 bases in between. The CDR3 has 12 amino acids. In DNA, the CDR3 is TGTGCCAGCAGCGAGGACGGATACGAGCAGTACTTC. Translated, it gives CASSEDGYEQYF.

This clonotype was counted ten times or more. The rearrangement links TRBV5-1 to TRBJ1-1; D remains ambiguous. The V and J ends lost 0 bases and 3 bases respectively, with 9 bases between them. Germline assignment: CDR1 SGHRS and CDR2 YFSETQ. This CDR3 is 14 amino acids long. This CDR3 is CASSLGALYTEAFF. The CDR3 coding sequence is TGCGCCAGCAGCTTGGGCGCGTTGTACACTGAAGCTTTCTTT. The variable domain in full, with the rest retrieved from reference TRBV5-1 and TRBJ1-1, is KAGVTQTPRYLIKTRGQQVTLSCSPISGHRSVSWYQQTPGQGLQFLFEYFSETQRNKGNFPGRFSGRQFSNSRSEMNVSTLELGDSALYLCASSLGALYTEAFFGQGTRLTVV.

The sample holds many counts of this clonotype. The V call is TRBV5-1, the J call TRBJ1-1, with D possibly TRBD1 on 5 matching bases. This CDR3 spans 12 amino acids. The germline V gene has CDR1 SGHRS and CDR2 YFSETQ. Trimming stripped 4 bases from V and 9 bases from J, with 13 bases between. The CDR3 here is CASSVPGDQAFF. The CDR3 DNA sequence: TGCGCCAGCAGCGTGCCGGGGGACCAAGCTTTCTTT.

Ten or more counts support this clonotype. The CDR3 region is CASSLGAGLADNEQFF. The CDR3 nucleotides read TGTGCCAGCAGCTTAGGAGCAGGGTTGGCCGACAATGAGCAGTTCTTC. The chain is built from TRBV7-2 and TRBJ2-1, with D perhaps TRBD1 (5 bases). The V gene's germline CDR1 is SGHTA and CDR2 FQGNSA. Trimming pared 1 base from V and 5 bases from J, leaving 15 bases between. This CDR3 is built from 16 residues. Together with reference TRBV7-2 and TRBJ2-1, the CDR3 gives the full variable domain: GAGVSQSPSNKVTEKGKDVELRCDPISGHTALYWYRQSLGQGLEFLIYFQGNSAPDKSGLPSDRFSAERTGGSVSTLTIQRTQQEDSAVYLCASSLGAGLADNEQFFGPGTRLTVL.

The chain joins TRBV27 to TRBJ1-2, with D hard to call. This CDR3 spans 14 amino acids. Germline V CDR1 and CDR2: MNHEY, SMNVEV (reference sequence). Trimming stripped 6 bases from V and 4 bases from J, with 15 bases between. The DNA for the CDR3 is TGTGCCAGCAGCAAACGCCCGACGCCCTATGGCTACACCTTC. Amino acid sequence: CASSKRPTPYGYTF.

This chain connects TRBV20-1 to TRBJ2-1; a weak D match, TRBD2 (7 bases). Deletions cut 6 bases from V and 1 base from J, with 13 bases between. The CDR3 runs 14 residues. Per germline, CDR1 DFQATT and CDR2 SNEGSKA (reference sequence). In DNA, the CDR3 is TGCAGTGCCGAGAGGGGGGGGTCCTACAATGAGCAGTTCTTC. It encodes CSAERGGSYNEQFF.

Ten or more counts support this clonotype. The rearrangement joins TRBV2 to TRBJ1-2; 9 bases are shared with TRBD1. There are 12 residues in the CDR3. The ends lost 5 bases at V and 14 bases at J; junction bases unmatched: 9. Germline lookup yields CDR1 SNHLY and CDR2 FYNNEI. The DNA for the CDR3 is TGTGCCAGCAGTTATGAACAGGGGGCGCGGACCTTC. This codes for CASSYEQGARTF.

This clonotype occurred many times. This sequence joins TRBV6-2 or TRBV6-3 and TRBJ2-7, with TRBD1 matching 7 bases. The CDR3 has 14 amino acids. Germline loops: CDR1 MNHEY, CDR2 SVGEGT. Losses at the gene ends were 6 bases for V and 5 bases for J; bases not matched to a gene: 10. In DNA form, the CDR3 reads TGTGCCAGCAGGGGAGTGACAGGGCCCGACGAGCAGTACTTC. This sequence encodes CASRGVTGPDEQYF.

This clonotype was seen ten or more times. The chain is built from TRBV12-3 or TRBV12-4 and TRBJ1-2; a possible D gene is TRBD1 (6 bases). Trimming removed 5 bases at V and 9 bases at J, with 16 bases between. CDR3 size: 13 residues. The CDR3 nucleotides read TGTGCCAGCAGTGCCGCTAAGGGGGGACGCTACACCTTC. Encoded protein: CASSAAKGGRYTF.

This clonotype was counted at least ten times. This chain joins TRBV7-9 and TRBJ1-1; D is possibly TRBD1 (5 bases). The V gene lost 1 base and the J gene lost 5 bases, with 17 bases spanning the gap. The CDR3 covers 16 residues. Germline CDR1 reads SEHNR; CDR2 reads FQNEAQ (reference sequence). In DNA form, the CDR3 reads TGTGCCAGCAGCTTAGGAGACGCGTCCGGGGGAACTGAAGCTTTCTTT. Amino acid sequence: CASSLGDASGGTEAFF.

V gene TRBV9 combines with J gene TRBJ2-1; 14 nucleotides agree with TRBD2. V gave up 4 bases and J gave up 6 bases; unmatched junction bases: 15. Germline-derived CDR1 and CDR2 are SGDLS and YYNGEE. CDR3 length: 19 amino acids. CDR3 loop: CASSLYVTSGGAWSNEQFF. The CDR3 nucleotides read TGTGCCAGCAGCCTCTACGTGACTAGCGGGGGGGCATGGTCCAATGAGCAGTTCTTC.

This clonotype was recorded many times. The chain combines TRBV3-1 with TRBJ2-3; TRBD1 agrees at 10 bases. The germline V gene has CDR1 LGHDT and CDR2 YNNKEL (reference sequence). The CDR3 is made up of 15 amino acids. With 5 bases clipped from V and 4 bases from J, the junction kept 6 bases outside the gene matches. The CDR3 bases are TGTGCCAGCAGCGGGGACAGGGGATCCGCAGATACGCAGTATTTT. Protein: CASSGDRGSADTQYF.

Ten or more counts support this clonotype. The chain joins TRBV20-1 to TRBJ2-5; 7 bases agree with TRBD1. The CDR3 spans 13 residues. With 5 bases clipped from V and 2 bases from J, the junction kept 5 bases outside the gene matches. From germline, CDR1 is DFQATT and CDR2 SNEGSKA (reference sequence). The CDR3 is CSAWGQLQETQYF. As DNA, the CDR3 is TGCAGTGCTTGGGGACAGCTACAAGAGACCCAGTACTTC.

This clonotype was observed at least ten times. V gene TRBV2 combines with J gene TRBJ1-2, with TRBD1 matching 8 bases. The CDR3 contains 13 residues. V lost 4 bases to trimming and J lost 7 bases; unmatched junction nucleotides: 5. Germline V gene sequence: CDR1 SNHLY, CDR2 FYNNEI. The CDR3 protein is CASSVDRDGGYTF. Here the CDR3 DNA reads TGTGCCAGCAGTGTGGACAGGGACGGTGGCTACACCTTC.

This clonotype was seen ten or more times. V usage is TRBV7-6 and J usage is TRBJ2-7; D is perhaps TRBD2 (6 bases). CDR1 SGHVS and CDR2 FNYEAQ come from the germline V gene. The CDR3 length is 14 residues. Between the trimmed V and J ends, which lost 5 bases and 3 bases, there was a span of 14 bases. CDR3 bases: TGTGCCAGCAGCCGAGATACCGGGGGCTACGAGCAGTACTTC. Its translation: CASSRDTGGYEQYF.

There are many counts of this clonotype. V and J are TRBV7-2 and TRBJ2-3; D is undetermined. Germline CDR1 and CDR2: SGHTA and FQGNSA. The CDR3 spans 14 residues. V dropped 5 bases and J dropped 6 bases, with 15 bases sitting between them. Written as DNA, the CDR3 is TGTGCCAGCAGCGGCTCGGTAGGATGGGATACGCAGTATTTT. Protein product: CASSGSVGWDTQYF.

Many counts were recorded for this clonotype. This rearrangement joins TRBV20-1 to TRBJ2-3; 7 bases are a match to TRBD2. CDR3 length: 14 residues. V was clipped by 3 bases and J by 4 bases; unmatched bases: 7. Looked up from germline, CDR1 is DFQATT and CDR2 is SNEGSKA (reference sequence). DNA of the CDR3: TGCAGTGCTAGGGTAGCGGGTACCCCAGATACGCAGTATTTT. Translated: CSARVAGTPDTQYF.

This clonotype was observed a handful of times. This chain uses TRBV6-2 or TRBV6-3 with TRBJ1-5; D is possibly TRBD1 (6 bases). CDR3 size: 12 residues. Trimming took 0 bases from V and 14 from J, leaving 11 bases between them. In germline, CDR1 is MNHEY, CDR2 SVGEGT. The CDR3 loop reads CASSYSTGPEHF. The DNA for the CDR3 is TGTGCCAGCAGTTACTCGACAGGCCCCGAGCATTTT.